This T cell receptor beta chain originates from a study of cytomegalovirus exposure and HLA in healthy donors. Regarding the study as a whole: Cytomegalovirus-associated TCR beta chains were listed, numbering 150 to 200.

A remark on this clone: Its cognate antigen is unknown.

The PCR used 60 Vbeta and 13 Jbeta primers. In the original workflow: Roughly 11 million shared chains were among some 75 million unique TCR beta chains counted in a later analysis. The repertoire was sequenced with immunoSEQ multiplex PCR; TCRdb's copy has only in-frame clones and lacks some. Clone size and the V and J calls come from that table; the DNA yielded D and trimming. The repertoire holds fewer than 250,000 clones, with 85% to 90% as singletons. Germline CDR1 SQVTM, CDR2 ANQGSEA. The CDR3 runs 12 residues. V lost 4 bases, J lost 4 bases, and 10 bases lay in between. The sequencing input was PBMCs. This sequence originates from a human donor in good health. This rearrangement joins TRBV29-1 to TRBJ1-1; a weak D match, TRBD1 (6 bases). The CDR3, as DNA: TGCAGCGTTGCGCGAGGGGGCACTGAAGCTTTCTTT. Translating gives CSVARGGTEAFF.